The 5 T cell receptor beta chains below all came from one sample that was sequenced in a study of T cells in Graves' hyperthyroidism and ophthalmopathy. Template material for amplifying TCR beta CDR3 regions consisted of RNA transcripts. First-round RT-PCR targeting the TCR CDR3 was performed with the HTBI primer set. TCRdb fed the multiplex PCR reads into MiXCR, producing one record per CDR3 protein. The table includes about 400,000 distinct CDR3 sequences, about 15% detected once. Source material: blood. The receptors come from a woman aged 55-70 years with Graves' ophthalmopathy.

This clonotype has only a few counts. The chain joins TRBV19 to TRBJ1-2; TRBD1 might be the D (6 bases). This CDR3 region has 15 residues. Germline CDR1 LNHDA, CDR2 SQIVND (reference sequence). Deletions cut 6 bases from V and 0 bases from J, with 14 bases between. In nucleotides, the CDR3 is TGTGCCAGTAGCCCTGGGGGGGGCACTAACTATGGCTACACCTTC. This gives the protein CASSPGGGTNYGYTF.

The genes are TRBV7-9 and TRBJ2-3, with a weak D call TRBD1 (5 bases). CDR1 and CDR2 (germline): SEHNR, FQNEAQ (reference sequence). The CDR3 is 16 amino acids. V lost 5 bases to trimming and J lost 0 bases, with 15 bases between them. The CDR3 reads CASSPAFRDSTDTQYF. The CDR3, as DNA: TGTGCCAGCAGCCCGGCATTCAGGGATAGCACAGATACGCAGTATTTT.

The chain combines TRBV2 with TRBJ2-1; 13 positions agree with TRBD2. This CDR3 region has 14 residues. Germline values: CDR1 SNHLY, CDR2 FYNNEI. With V trimmed by 8 bases and J by 16 bases, 14 bases remained unmatched. CDR3 nucleotides: TGTGCCAGCCGACCGGAAGGGACTAGCGGGAAAAAATTCTTC. This codes for CASRPEGTSGKKFF. Full variable domain (outside the CDR3, taken from reference TRBV2 and TRBJ2-1): EPEVTQTPSHQVTQMGQEVILRCVPISNHLYFYWYRQILGQKVEFLVSFYNNEISEKSEIFDDQFSVERPDGSNFTLKIRSTKLEDSAMYFCASRPEGTSGKKFFGPGTRLTVL.

This clonotype appeared many times. The chain recombines TRBV3-1 with TRBJ2-1; 9 nucleotides align to TRBD1. There are 16 residues in the CDR3. V was pared by 5 bases and J by 6 bases, with 11 bases of the junction left unmatched. Germline CDR1 reads LGHDT; CDR2 reads YNNKEL (reference sequence). The CDR3 here is CASSYPSGTGFNEQFF. The CDR3 bases are TGTGCCAGCAGCTACCCGTCCGGGACAGGGTTCAATGAGCAGTTCTTC.

The chain uses TRBV5-1 and TRBJ2-2, with D possibly TRBD2 on 7 matching bases. Germline V lookup: CDR1 SGHRS, CDR2 YFSETQ. V gave up 6 bases and J gave up 4 bases, with 16 bases separating them. There are 15 residues in the CDR3. This CDR3 is CASTNAGAITGELFF. Here the CDR3 DNA reads TGCGCCAGCACTAACGCGGGGGCGATCACCGGGGAGCTGTTTTTT.